Listed here are 20 T cell receptor beta chains from one sample, sequenced in a study of T-cell memory formation after mild COVID-19. TCRdb ran MiXCR on the 5' RACE reads and lists one entry per CDR3 protein. Of approximately 260,000 distinct CDR3 sequences detected, 16% appear once; the ten largest clones hold roughly 21%. The sequencing sample was made of PBMCs or a T cell subset sorted from them (not recorded which). All receptors come from a man younger than 30 who had mild COVID-19 (a few samples of this study predate the infection). Cell type and time point are not known.

This clonotype appeared a few times. This chain joins TRBV7-6 and TRBJ2-3; 13 nucleotides agree with TRBD2. The CDR3 sequence is 18 residues long. Germline V gene lookup returns CDR1 SGHVS and CDR2 FNYEAQ. V gave up 5 bases and J gave up 1 base; unmatched junction bases: 9. CDR3 region: CASSKTSGGYSRTDTQYF. CDR3 DNA sequence: TGTGCCAGCAGCAAGACTAGCGGGGGGTACTCCCGCACAGATACGCAGTATTTT.

This clonotype was counted between two and nine times. The chain joins TRBV11-2 to TRBJ2-3; D gene uncertain. The germline gives CDR1 SGHAT, CDR2 FQNNGV. The CDR3 spans 19 residues. V was trimmed by 5 bases and J by 6 bases, leaving 30 bases between them. The CDR3 region is CASSIGPWAQDVYGDTQYF. The CDR3 region has the DNA TGTGCCAGCAGCATCGGGCCCTGGGCTCAAGATGTCTATGGGGATACGCAGTATTTT. The full variable domain, with the rest looked up from reference TRBV11-2 and TRBJ2-3, is EAGVAQSPRYKIIEKRQSVAFWCNPISGHATLYWYQQILGQGPKLLIQFQNNGVVDDSQLPKDRFSAERLKGVDSTLKIQPAKLEDSAVYLCASSIGPWAQDVYGDTQYFGPGTRLTVL.

The V call is TRBV5-6, the J call TRBJ2-5; 7 bases are shared with TRBD1. This CDR3 has 14 residues. CDR1 and CDR2 from the germline V gene are SGHDT and YYEEEE. V lost 4 bases and J lost 5; bases outside the gene matches: 8. The CDR3 DNA reads as TGTGCCAGCAGCCCAGGGGGACCCGGGGAGACCCAGTACTTC. Protein: CASSPGGPGETQYF.

This clonotype showed up just a few times. The chain's CDR3 is CASSDQDRGYEQYF. The CDR3, as DNA: TGTGCCAGCAGTGACCAGGACAGGGGTTACGAGCAGTACTTC. The gene calls are TRBV6-2 or TRBV6-3 and TRBJ2-7; 9 bases fit TRBD1. CDR1 and CDR2 from the germline V gene are MNHEY and SVGEGT. The CDR3 sequence is 14 residues long. The V gene end was trimmed by 5 bases and the J gene end by 4 bases; junction bases not matched to a gene: 6.

V usage is TRBV20-1 and J usage is TRBJ2-3; the match to TRBD2 covers 8 bases. V was pared by 0 bases and J by 2 bases, with 10 bases of the junction left unmatched. Looked up from germline, CDR1 is DFQATT and CDR2 is SNEGSKA (reference sequence). The CDR3 loop spans 17 amino acids. This CDR3 is CSARDGGLAGHTDTQYF. DNA of the CDR3: TGCAGTGCTAGAGATGGGGGGCTAGCGGGCCACACAGATACGCAGTATTTT.

J is TRBJ2-2 and V is TRBV6-5, with a tentative D call TRBD2 (6 bases). With 6 bases removed from V and 5 bases from J, the gap between germline ends came to 19 bases. CDR3 length: 16 amino acids. CDR1 and CDR2 (germline): MNHEY, SVGAGI. The CDR3 bases are TGTGCCAGCAGGATAAATCCGGGAGAGGAGACCGGGGAGCTGTTTTTT. It encodes CASRINPGEETGELFF.

The rearrangement uses TRBV14 and TRBJ1-1; D not certain. CDR3 length: 15 residues. V lost 0 bases, J lost 1 base, and 9 bases lay in between. The germline CDR1 and CDR2 sequences are SGHDN and FVKESK. DNA for the CDR3: TGTGCCAGCAGCCAAGATGTGGCGAGGAACACTGAAGCTTTCTTT. Its translation: CASSQDVARNTEAFF.

The chain employs TRBV15 and TRBJ2-3, with 10 positions matching TRBD2. The junction had 8 bases not matched to a gene; V was cut back by 1 base and J by 4 bases. CDR1 is LNHNV and CDR2 is YYDKDF in the germline V gene (reference sequence). There are 17 residues in the CDR3. This chain's CDR3 is CATSRGASGGRADTQYF. The CDR3 DNA follows: TGTGCCACCAGCAGAGGGGCTAGCGGGGGCAGGGCAGATACGCAGTATTTT.

The chain has TRBV7-2 and TRBJ2-5; unclear D gene. Trimming removed 5 bases from V and 2 bases from J, with 12 bases in between. This CDR3 region has 14 residues. Germline CDR1 reads SGHTA; CDR2 reads FQGNSA. The CDR3 DNA is TGTGCCAGCAGCCCCCCTCGGCTGCAAGAGACCCAGTACTTC. Protein: CASSPPRLQETQYF.

A few counts support this clonotype. J is TRBJ1-4 and V is TRBV5-1; TRBD1 might be the D (5 bases). The CDR3 sequence is 14 residues long. Per the germline V gene, CDR1 is SGHRS and CDR2 is YFSETQ. V was clipped by 4 bases and J by 8 bases, with 15 bases between them. Written as DNA, the CDR3 is TGCGCCAGCAGCACGGGACCCCTCGCAGAAAAACTGTTTTTT. Amino acids: CASSTGPLAEKLFF.

The CDR3 region has the DNA TGTGCCAGCAGCCTAAATCGGGGGGCGGAATCGATCTATGGCTACACCTTC. Encoded protein: CASSLNRGAESIYGYTF. The chain combines TRBV7-6 with TRBJ1-2, with D possibly matching TRBD1 (6 bases). Looked up from germline, CDR1 is SGHVS and CDR2 is FNYEAQ. V was shortened by 5 bases and J by 4 bases, with 23 bases between the two germline ends. This CDR3 region has 17 residues.

The chain carries TRBV7-8 and TRBJ1-2, with no clear D. Trimming took off 2 bases at V and 4 bases at J, with 8 bases between the two ends. This CDR3 contains 13 residues. Germline loops: CDR1 SGHVS, CDR2 FQNEAQ. CDR3 sequence reads: CASSLRFGYGYTF. Here the CDR3 DNA reads TGTGCCAGCAGCTTAAGGTTCGGCTATGGCTACACCTTC.

This clonotype came up a few times. The chain is built from TRBV7-2 and TRBJ2-7; maybe TRBD1 (6 bases). CDR3 length: 14 amino acids. V was clipped by 4 bases and J by 3 bases, with 13 bases between them. The germline V gene has CDR1 SGHTA and CDR2 FQGNSA. CDR3 nucleotide sequence: TGTGCCAGCAGCTCCCAGACAGGCAACTACGAGCAGTACTTC. This gives the protein CASSSQTGNYEQYF. The complete variable domain, with remaining parts taken from reference TRBV7-2 and TRBJ2-7, reads GAGVSQSPSNKVTEKGKDVELRCDPISGHTALYWYRQSLGQGLEFLIYFQGNSAPDKSGLPSDRFSAERTGGSVSTLTIQRTQQEDSAVYLCASSSQTGNYEQYFGPGTRLTVT.

With regard to this clonotype: The junction differs from germline at one of its ends, possibly a read error. The chain carries TRBV5-1 and TRBJ2-2, with TRBD1 as a possible D gene (6 bases). The germline V gene has CDR1 SGHRS and CDR2 YFSETQ. CDR3 length: 14 residues. CDR3 DNA: TGCGCCAGCAGCGCGCAGGGGAACACCGGGGAGCTGATTTTT. This translates into CASSAQGNTGELIF.

The table lists this clonotype with a few counts. The CDR3 bases are TGTGCCAGCAGTTATAGTGGGGGGATGAACACTGAAGCTTTCTTT. Its translation: CASSYSGGMNTEAFF. The chain carries TRBV6-5 and TRBJ1-1, with D perhaps TRBD1 (5 bases). V lost 3 bases, J lost 0 bases, and 11 bases lay in between. Per the germline V gene, CDR1 is MNHEY and CDR2 is SVGAGI. This CDR3 has 15 residues.

In its sample, this clonotype was seen once. The chain has TRBV19 and TRBJ2-3, with 9 bases aligning to TRBD2. CDR3 length: 14 residues. Germline V gives CDR1 LNHDA, CDR2 SQIVND (reference sequence). Trimming at V came to 4 bases and at J to 5 bases, leaving 4 bases not matched to a gene. CDR3 residues: CASSTSGVKDTQYF. CDR3 nucleotide sequence: TGTGCCAGTAGTACTAGCGGGGTCAAAGATACGCAGTATTTT.

This clonotype has more than one count but fewer than ten. The rearrangement uses TRBV12-3 or TRBV12-4 and TRBJ1-2, with D maybe TRBD1 (5 bases). This CDR3 contains 15 residues. V was pared by 6 bases and J by 4 bases, with 18 bases between. CDR3 region: CASSSGTERFYGYTF. In DNA, the CDR3 is TGTGCCAGCAGCTCCGGGACGGAGCGTTTCTATGGCTACACCTTC.

This clonotype came up a few times. This rearrangement joins TRBV4-3 to TRBJ2-1; D is unresolved. CDR3 length: 13 residues. CDR1 is LGHNA and CDR2 is YSLEER in the germline V gene. V lost 5 bases, J lost 1 base, and 6 bases lay in between. DNA of the CDR3: TGCGCCAGCAGCGCGGAATCCTACAATGAGCAGTTCTTC. Amino acid sequence: CASSAESYNEQFF.

The chain combines TRBV18 with TRBJ2-7; 8 bases agree with TRBD2. This CDR3 contains 15 residues. The J segment lost 3 bases and the V segment lost 2 bases, leaving 6 bases of the junction unmatched. CDR1 KGHSH and CDR2 LQKENI come from the germline V gene. Here the CDR3 reads CASSPNRGGSYEQYF. CDR3 sequence (DNA): TGTGCCAGCTCACCAAACCGGGGGGGGAGCTACGAGCAGTACTTC.

This rearrangement joins TRBV5-6 to TRBJ2-7, with D tentatively TRBD1 (5 bases). Germline V gene sequence: CDR1 SGHDT, CDR2 YYEEEE. Trimming left V 4 bases short and J 3 bases short, with 17 bases between. This CDR3 contains 15 residues. Written as DNA, the CDR3 is TGTGCCAGCAGCCAAACAGGCGTGGCTTACTACGAGCAGTACTTC. This gives the protein CASSQTGVAYYEQYF.